Presented here are 26 T cell receptor beta chains from one specimen sequenced in a study of blood T cell repertoires in COVID-19. The table came from immunoSEQ multiplex PCR; TCRdb's copy has only in-frame clones and leaves some out. The top ten hold about a fifth of the sample, which has about 75,000 clones, about 79% seen once. Specimen: peripheral blood. These receptors were obtained from a woman in her fifties or sixties with acute or convalescent COVID-19.

V is TRBV9 and J is TRBJ1-2; D gene unclear. Germline V gene data show CDR1 as SGDLS and CDR2 as YYNGEE. The CDR3 consists of 15 residues. V lost 0 bases to trimming and J lost 5 bases, with 14 bases between them. CDR3 sequence (DNA): TGTGCCAGCAGCGTAGAGCGGACCGACTCTTATGGCTACACCTTC. It translates to CASSVERTDSYGYTF.

The chain uses TRBV18 and TRBJ1-5, with 8 nucleotides matching TRBD1. CDR1 is KGHSH, CDR2 LQKENI, per germline. Trimming removed 2 bases from V and 3 bases from J; junction bases left unmatched: 6. The CDR3 loop spans 16 amino acids. The DNA of the CDR3 is TGTGCCAGCTCACCAGTGACAGGGGACAACAATCAGCCCCAGCATTTT. Translated: CASSPVTGDNNQPQHF.

This clone was counted a single time. The rearrangement links TRBV4-3 to TRBJ1-4, with D maybe TRBD1 (6 bases). Per the germline V gene, CDR1 is LGHNA and CDR2 is YSLEER. Trimming took off 0 bases at V and 7 bases at J, with 15 bases between the two ends. CDR3 size: 16 residues. This chain's CDR3 is CASSQEAGGAGEKLFF. In nucleotides, the CDR3 is TGCGCCAGCAGCCAAGAAGCTGGGGGCGCAGGTGAAAAACTGTTTTTT.

This chain uses TRBV5-1 with TRBJ1-1, with 7 bases matching TRBD1. J gave up 5 bases and V 4 bases, and 8 bases lay outside the gene matches. CDR1 and CDR2 (germline): SGHRS, YFSETQ. The CDR3 length is 14 residues. CDR3 in amino acids: CASSVYSGGTEAFF. The CDR3 DNA is TGCGCCAGCAGCGTATACTCAGGGGGGACTGAAGCTTTCTTT.

This sequence joins TRBV4-3 and TRBJ2-3; perhaps TRBD1 as D (6 bases). Trimming shortened V by 4 bases and J by 3 bases, and 14 bases separated the two germline ends. The CDR3 length is 15 residues. Per germline, CDR1 LGHNA and CDR2 YSLEER. Here the CDR3 reads CASSPRTVNTDTQYF. In DNA, the CDR3 is TGCGCCAGCAGCCCCCGGACAGTAAATACAGATACGCAGTATTTT.

The J gene is TRBJ2-1, the V gene TRBV29-1; TRBD2 agrees at 12 bases. This CDR3 is built from 15 residues. Germline lookup yields CDR1 SQVTM and CDR2 ANQGSEA. V shed 7 bases and J 8 bases; nucleotides not matched to a gene: 12. In DNA, the CDR3 is TGCAGCGCATCACCCCGACTAGCGGGGGTTTATGAGCAGTTCTTC. This sequence encodes CSASPRLAGVYEQFF.

The chain is built from TRBV5-1 and TRBJ1-2; 9 bases align to TRBD1. The CDR3 is 16 residues long. Germline CDR1 SGHRS, CDR2 YFSETQ. V lost 0 bases, J lost 7 bases, and 10 bases stayed unmatched. The CDR3 loop reads CASSLDPGTGPGGYTF. CDR3 nucleotides: TGCGCCAGCAGCTTGGATCCCGGGACAGGGCCTGGTGGCTACACCTTC.

This chain uses TRBV29-1 with TRBJ1-4, with TRBD1 matching 7 bases. Germline V gene lookup returns CDR1 SQVTM and CDR2 ANQGSEA. CDR3 length equals 13 residues. With 3 bases clipped from V and 7 bases from J, the junction kept 5 bases outside the gene matches. The CDR3 nucleotides read TGCAGCGTTGAGACAGGGCAAGCTGAAAAACTGTTTTTT. It specifies CSVETGQAEKLFF.

This chain links TRBV6-6 with TRBJ1-1, with D hard to call. There are 16 residues in the CDR3. Looked up from germline, CDR1 is MNHNY and CDR2 is SVGAGI (reference sequence). Between the trimmed V and J ends, which lost 2 bases and 1 base, there was a span of 14 bases. CDR3 in amino acids: CASSYSLGRGNTEAFF. For the CDR3, the DNA is TGTGCCAGCAGTTACAGTCTCGGCCGGGGGAACACTGAAGCTTTCTTT.

V and J are TRBV5-6 and TRBJ2-1, with a possible D match to TRBD1 (5 bases). V dropped 2 bases and J dropped 7 bases, with 7 bases sitting between them. The CDR3 has 12 amino acids. Germline CDR1 reads SGHDT; CDR2 reads YYEEEE. Written as DNA, the CDR3 is TGTGCCAGCAGCTTACAGGTAAATGAGCAGTTCTTC. Protein: CASSLQVNEQFF.

The J gene is TRBJ1-5, the V gene TRBV19; 7 bases match TRBD1. CDR3 length: 15 residues. Germline loops: CDR1 LNHDA, CDR2 SQIVND (reference sequence). The J segment lost 3 bases and the V segment lost 3 bases, leaving 5 bases of the junction unmatched. The CDR3 region is CASSIRDSLNQPQHF. DNA of the CDR3: TGTGCCAGTAGTATCCGGGACAGCCTCAATCAGCCCCAGCATTTT.

The V and J genes are TRBV28 and TRBJ1-6; D remains ambiguous. Germline V lookup: CDR1 MDHEN, CDR2 SYDVKM. V lost 7 bases, J lost 7 bases, and 20 bases lay in between. This CDR3 spans 16 amino acids. The CDR3: CASTVRRGIWNSPLHF. The DNA for the CDR3 is TGTGCCAGCACCGTACGTCGGGGTATATGGAATTCACCCCTCCACTTT.

The V call is TRBV4-2, the J call TRBJ2-7; 8 nucleotides match TRBD2. CDR1 LGHNA and CDR2 YNFKEQ come from the germline V gene. The CDR3 extends over 14 amino acids. Trimming cost V 5 bases and J 7 bases; bases outside gene matches: 10. The CDR3 coding sequence is TGTGCCAGCAGCGAAACCGGGACTAGGGATGAGCAGTACTTC. This gives the protein CASSETGTRDEQYF.

The chain employs TRBV29-1 and TRBJ1-2; D not certain. This CDR3 has 12 residues. The germline CDR1 and CDR2 sequences are SQVTM and ANQGSEA. With 7 bases removed from V and 7 bases from J, the gap between germline ends came to 16 bases. In DNA form, the CDR3 reads TGCAGCGCAGCCGTGTCGAGCATTGGCTACACCTTC. It is translated as CSAAVSSIGYTF.

This clone was seen a handful of times. This sequence may be a read error, since a much larger clone differs from it by one base. The chain combines TRBV7-8 with TRBJ1-1, with D unclear. Germline CDR1 SGHVS, CDR2 FQNEAQ. CDR3 length: 13 amino acids. Trimming shortened V by 4 bases and J by 1 base, and 7 bases separated the two germline ends. The DNA for the CDR3 is TGTGCCAGCAGCTCTAGAACGAACACTGAAGCTTTCTTT. This translates into CASSSRTNTEAFF.

J is TRBJ1-1 and V is TRBV19; TRBD1 aligns across 7 bases. V lost 9 bases and J lost 6; bases outside the gene matches: 10. This CDR3 is built from 13 residues. The germline CDR1 and CDR2 sequences are LNHDA and SQIVND (reference sequence). CDR3 DNA sequence: TGTGCCAGCCTGGCCAGGGGGACGTCTGAAGCTTTCTTT. Translating gives CASLARGTSEAFF.

This chain links TRBV5-1 with TRBJ2-2; tentative D call: TRBD1 (5 bases). Germline CDR1 is SGHRS and CDR2 is YFSETQ. V was shortened by 5 bases and J by 8 bases, with 19 bases between the two germline ends. The CDR3 sequence is 15 residues long. This chain's CDR3 is CASRVRAPGAGELFF. The CDR3 DNA reads TGCGCCAGCAGGGTCAGGGCGCCGGGCGCGGGGGAGCTGTTTTTT.

The J gene is TRBJ2-5, the V gene TRBV20-1; D is undetermined. This CDR3 contains 16 residues. V was pared by 3 bases and J by 3 bases, with 20 bases between. Per germline, CDR1 DFQATT and CDR2 SNEGSKA (reference sequence). The CDR3 DNA reads as TGCAGTGCTAGTCCTGCCGTGACGACTGGAGAAGAGACCCAGTACTTC. This sequence encodes CSASPAVTTGEETQYF.

J is TRBJ1-2 and V is TRBV7-9; D gene ambiguous. Trimming left V 8 bases short and J 8 bases short, with 21 bases between. The germline V gene encodes CDR1 SEHNR and CDR2 FQNEAQ (reference sequence). CDR3 size: 14 residues. CDR3 bases: TGTGCCAGCGCACTAGGTATGGCGTTGGGCGGCTACACCTTC. Protein product: CASALGMALGGYTF.

The chain links TRBV18 to TRBJ2-7; a possible D gene is TRBD2 (6 bases). Germline lookup yields CDR1 KGHSH and CDR2 LQKENI. The CDR3 spans 14 residues. The V and J ends lost 2 bases and 4 bases respectively, with 12 bases between them. The CDR3 here is CASSPAAGLYEQYF. The CDR3 coding sequence is TGTGCCAGCTCACCAGCGGCGGGATTATACGAGCAGTACTTC.

J is TRBJ2-5 and V is TRBV6-5; 8 bases map to TRBD2. Germline CDR1 and CDR2: MNHEY and SVGAGI. This CDR3 is built from 11 residues. Unmatched junction bases numbered 0, after V lost 8 bases and J lost 4 bases. This CDR3 is CASGTRETQYF. Here the CDR3 DNA reads TGTGCCAGCGGGACTAGAGAGACCCAGTACTTC.

The rearrangement uses TRBV19 and TRBJ1-5; 9 bases align to TRBD1. V lost 4 bases to trimming and J lost 4 bases; unmatched junction nucleotides: 5. The CDR3 has 15 residues. The germline gives CDR1 LNHDA, CDR2 SQIVND (reference sequence). The CDR3 reads CASSNGTGLNQPQHF. Written as DNA, the CDR3 is TGTGCCAGTAGTAACGGGACAGGGCTAAATCAGCCCCAGCATTTT.

The chain employs TRBV6-2 or TRBV6-3 and TRBJ2-2; D may be TRBD2 (8 bases). V lost 7 bases and J 2 bases, leaving 26 bases between the germline ends. CDR1 and CDR2 from the germline V gene are MNHEY and SVGEGT. The length of the CDR3 is 19 residues. CDR3 bases: TGTGCCAGCACCCCCGGGGGGGTTGACAGGGTCGGAAACACCGGGGAGCTGTTTTTT. Its translation: CASTPGGVDRVGNTGELFF.

The gene calls are TRBV6-5 and TRBJ1-5, with D hard to call. The CDR3 has 13 residues. V dropped 0 bases and J dropped 6 bases, with 6 bases sitting between them. Looked up from germline, CDR1 is MNHEY and CDR2 is SVGAGI. CDR3 amino acids: CASSYSYSQPQHF. The CDR3 DNA is TGTGCCAGCAGTTACTCCTACAGTCAGCCCCAGCATTTT.

The chain combines TRBV5-4 with TRBJ1-2; 7 positions match TRBD1. The CDR3 runs 17 residues. Germline CDR1 reads SGHNT; CDR2 reads YYREEE (reference sequence). V gave up 4 bases and J gave up 1 base; unmatched junction bases: 13. DNA of the CDR3: TGTGCCAGCAGCCCGAGCCGCCGACAGGGTCTTAACTATGGCTACACCTTC. The encoded protein is CASSPSRRQGLNYGYTF.

The chain recombines TRBV19 with TRBJ1-5, with D perhaps matching TRBD1 (6 bases). The V gene's germline CDR1 is LNHDA and CDR2 SQIVND (reference sequence). V gave up 4 bases and J gave up 5 bases, with 15 bases separating them. The length of the CDR3 is 15 residues. In DNA form, the CDR3 reads TGTGCCAGTAGTACCTCCAGGGGTGTTGATCAGCCCCAGCATTTT. Its protein is CASSTSRGVDQPQHF.